This T cell receptor (beta chain) was recorded in a study of OX40 agonist ivuxolimab in advanced cancers. Here immunoSEQ multiplex PCR was the method, and the copy in TCRdb shows in-frame clones only, minus some. Here the sample spans approximately 70,000 clones, more than 75% being singletons. Germline-derived CDR1 and CDR2 are SNHLY and FYNNEI. CDR3 size: 16 residues. Trimming cost V 10 bases and J 3 bases, with 25 bases left between them. Source: CD4+ or CD8+ T cells sorted from blood, taken in a trial of the OX40 agonist ivuxolimab. The clonotype originates from an adult with an advanced solid tumor such as melanoma, head and neck, liver or kidney cancer. The chain joins TRBV2 to TRBJ2-7, with a possible D match to TRBD2 (6 bases). The CDR3, as DNA: TGTGCCATCGAGACCGCTACTACTAGCAAAAGCTACGAGCAGTACTTC. Translation: CAIETATTSKSYEQYF.